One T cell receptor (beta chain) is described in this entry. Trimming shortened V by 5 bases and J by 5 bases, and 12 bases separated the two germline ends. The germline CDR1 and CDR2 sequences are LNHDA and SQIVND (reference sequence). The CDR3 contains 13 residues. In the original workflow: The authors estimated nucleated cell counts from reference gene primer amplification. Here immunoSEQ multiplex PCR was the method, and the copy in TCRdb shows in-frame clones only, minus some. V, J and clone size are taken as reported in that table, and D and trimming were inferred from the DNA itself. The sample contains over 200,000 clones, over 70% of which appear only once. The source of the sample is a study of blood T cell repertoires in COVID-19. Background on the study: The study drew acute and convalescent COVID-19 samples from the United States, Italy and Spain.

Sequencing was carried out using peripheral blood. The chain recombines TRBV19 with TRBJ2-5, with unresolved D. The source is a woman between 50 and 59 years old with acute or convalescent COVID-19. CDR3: CASSLFPRETQYF. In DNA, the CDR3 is TGTGCCAGTAGTTTGTTTCCGCGGGAGACCCAGTACTTC.